This is a list of T cell receptor beta chains from one sample in a study of cytomegalovirus exposure and HLA in healthy donors. The method was immunoSEQ multiplex PCR; TCRdb's version includes in-frame clones alone and lacks a portion of them. This sample has hundreds of thousands of clones; around 80% occur once, and the top ten carry 2.7%. The specimen was PBMCs. The receptors were sampled from an older woman in good health and CMV-seropositive. CDR3s leave out the opening cysteine and the closing phenylalanine or tryptophan. The order of the fields is J gene, V gene, CDR3 protein.

>TRBJ2-1|TRBV30
AWSEGAWTGNEQF
>TRBJ1-5|TRBV6-1
ASRWDRGQPQH
>TRBJ1-2|TRBV29-1
SVGEQGARGYT
>TRBJ1-4|TRBV9
ASSASQGGSNEKLF
>TRBJ1-1|TRBV18
ASSPRAGSRNTEAF
>TRBJ1-4|TRBV6-6
ASSYQGAREKLF
>TRBJ2-5|TRBV7-2
ASSLERLETQY
>TRBJ1-2|TRBV5-6
ASSLGQDNYGYT
>TRBJ2-6|TRBV21-1
ASSKGDRSSGANVLT
>TRBJ1-1|TRBV19
ASRGMNTEAF
>TRBJ1-1|TRBV5-1
ASSLDSGNTEAF
>TRBJ1-2|TRBV7-2
ASSLGTTIPYGYT